Below, 23 T cell receptor beta chains from the same sample are listed, as sequenced in a study of T cell clonality in common variable immunodeficiency. Clones were sequenced by immunoSEQ multiplex PCR, and TCRdb holds only the in-frame ones, with some missing. Sampling found tens of thousands of clones, none seen once. Sequenced sample: peripheral blood mononuclear cells. These receptor sequences come from a person between 18 and 75 years old in good health.

Details on this clone: The CDR3 end lies 3 residues beyond the end of the read and is filled in from the germline J gene. V is TRBV7-8 and J is TRBJ1-5; TRBD1 agrees at 8 bases. Per germline, CDR1 SGHVS and CDR2 FQNEAQ. The V gene end was trimmed by 5 bases and the J gene end by 6 bases; junction bases not matched to a gene: 9. This CDR3 contains 15 residues. Partial CDR3 DNA: TGTGCCAGCAGCGTAACCGGGACAGGATTTCAGCCC. Residues: CASSVTGTGFQP. The whole CDR3 is CASSVTGTGFQPQHF.

This clone was recorded at least ten times. The read ends 3 residues before the CDR3 terminus; that terminus is restored from the germline J gene. J is TRBJ2-3 and V is TRBV5-6; D gene unclear. Germline CDR1 and CDR2: SGHDT and YYEEEE. V lost 2 bases and J 3 bases, leaving 7 bases between the germline ends. The CDR3 is 13 amino acids. CDR3 DNA, as far as it was read: TGTGCCAGCAGCTTCCCAGGTACAGATACG. Protein product: CASSFPGTDT. The whole CDR3 region reads CASSFPGTDTQYF.

This clone was picked up many times. The read comes to an end 3 residues before the CDR3 does, leaving the germline J gene to fill in the end. The chain links TRBV10-3 to TRBJ2-5; no reliable D call. There are 14 residues in the CDR3. V gave up 2 bases and J gave up 2 bases, with 9 bases separating them. CDR1 is ENHRY and CDR2 is SYGVKD in the germline V gene. The CDR3 loop is CAISEGATQETQYF. The CDR3 DNA, read in part, is TGTGCCATCAGTGAGGGTGCAACTCAAGAGACC.

This clone occurred many times. The DNA read from the CDR3 is TGTGCCAGTAGCCCAGGGACAGGCGCCGAG. It translates to CASSPGTGAE. The whole CDR3 protein reads CASSPGTGAEQYF. V gene TRBV19 combines with J gene TRBJ2-7, with TRBD1 matching over 8 bases. From the germline J gene comes the end of the CDR3, since the read stops 3 residues before it. The CDR3 is 13 residues long. Germline loops: CDR1 LNHDA, CDR2 SQIVND (reference sequence). V gave up 6 bases and J gave up 6 bases; unmatched junction bases: 7.

In the case of this clone: The read stops 3 residues short of the end of the CDR3; the missing end is completed from the germline J gene. This chain uses TRBV5-1 with TRBJ2-1, with D possibly being TRBD2 (6 bases). Trimming removed 0 bases from V and 6 bases from J, with 10 bases in between. Germline CDR1 and CDR2: SGHRS and YFSETQ. The length of the CDR3 is 14 residues. CDR3 loop: CASSLEGTFNEQFF. CDR3 DNA (partial): TGCGCCAGCAGCTTGGAGGGGACTTTCAATGAG.

This clone occurred many times. The CDR3 extends 3 residues past the end of the read, so its final part is completed from the germline J gene. The chain employs TRBV18 and TRBJ2-1; 13 bases match TRBD2. This CDR3 is built from 16 residues. Germline lookup yields CDR1 KGHSH and CDR2 LQKENI. V lost 0 bases, J lost 6 bases, and 2 bases stayed unmatched. CDR3 residues: CASSPPGLAGANEQFF. The DNA read from the CDR3 is TGTGCCAGCTCACCACCTGGACTAGCGGGGGCCAATGAG.

This clone appeared a few times. The part of the CDR3 DNA that was read is TGTGCCAGTAGAATCGGGACAGGGGCCTACAATGAG. It codes for CASRIGTGAYNE. The complete CDR3 reads CASRIGTGAYNEQFF. The chain employs TRBV19 and TRBJ2-1; 10 bases are shared with TRBD1. Read coverage stops 3 residues before the CDR3 terminus; the germline J gene supplies the remainder. CDR1 is LNHDA and CDR2 is SQIVND in the germline V gene (reference sequence). Trimming cost V 6 bases and J 2 bases; bases outside gene matches: 4. There are 15 residues in the CDR3.

This clone showed up many times. From the germline J gene comes the end of the CDR3, since the read stops 3 residues before it. The chain recombines TRBV7-6 with TRBJ2-5; D possibly corresponds to TRBD2 (6 bases). Germline V lookup: CDR1 SGHVS, CDR2 FNYEAQ. The CDR3 covers 14 residues. Between the trimmed V and J ends, which lost 5 bases and 5 bases, there was a span of 15 bases. The sequenced part of the CDR3 DNA is TGTGCCAGCAGCACTTTACGAGCGGGCGAGACC. It encodes CASSTLRAGET. The CDR3 as a whole reads CASSTLRAGETQYF.

This clone was detected only a few times. Sequencing ends 3 residues short of the CDR3 end; the germline J gene provides the rest. The chain carries TRBV30 and TRBJ2-3, with D hard to call. The CDR3 is 13 amino acids. Germline loops: CDR1 GTSNPN, CDR2 SVGIG (reference sequence). CDR3 DNA, as far as it was read: TGTGCCTGGAGTTACGATAGCAATCAGCCG. Translated, it gives CAWSYDSNQP. The whole CDR3 reads CAWSYDSNQPQYF.

This clone was observed many times. The read finishes 3 residues shy of the CDR3 end, and the germline J gene is used to complete it. J is TRBJ2-6 and V is TRBV20-1; 8 nucleotides align to TRBD2. Germline V gene data show CDR1 as DFQATT and CDR2 as SNEGSKA (reference sequence). J lost 0 bases, V lost 2 bases, and 9 bases had no gene match. This CDR3 has 18 amino acids. The sequenced part of the CDR3 DNA is TGCAGTGCTAGAAAGACTAGCGCTACTAGCTCTGGGGCCAACGTC. Encoded protein: CSARKTSATSSGANV. The complete CDR3 sequence is CSARKTSATSSGANVLTF.

There are many counts of this clone. The CDR3 end lies 3 residues beyond the end of the read and is filled in from the germline J gene. The J gene is TRBJ2-3, the V gene TRBV6-2 or TRBV6-3; D call uncertain. The CDR3 consists of 14 residues. Germline assignment: CDR1 MNHEY and CDR2 SVGEGT. The covered CDR3 bases are TGTGCCAGCAGCCCCGTAGGGCCGGCTCAAGCG. Translated: CASSPVGPAQA. The CDR3, in full, reads CASSPVGPAQAQYF.

At least ten counts were recorded for this clone. Read data end 3 residues before the CDR3 end; the end is taken from the germline J gene. The chain is built from TRBV5-6 and TRBJ2-7; D not resolved. The V end lost 4 bases, the J end lost 2 bases, and 10 bases lay between the germline ends. The CDR3 sequence is 13 residues long. Germline values: CDR1 SGHDT, CDR2 YYEEEE. The CDR3 protein is CASSRLATYEQYF. The CDR3 DNA, read in part, is TGTGCCAGCAGCAGGTTAGCCACCTACGAG.

This clone showed up many times. Coverage ceases 3 residues before the CDR3 finishes, and the germline J gene fills in the end. The gene calls are TRBV6-1 and TRBJ1-1; 8 positions match TRBD1. Trimming cost V 3 bases and J 3 bases; bases outside gene matches: 6. Germline V gives CDR1 MNHNS, CDR2 SASEGT. The CDR3 contains 15 residues. The CDR3: CASSDPGQGDTEAFF. CDR3 DNA, as far as it was read: TGTGCCAGCAGTGACCCCGGACAGGGCGACACTGAA.

This clone was found many times. The missing CDR3 end, 3 residues past where the read stops, is filled in from the germline J gene. The chain uses TRBV20-1 and TRBJ2-7; TRBD1 aligns across 9 bases. CDR3 length equals 15 residues. Unmatched junction bases numbered 11, after V lost 3 bases and J lost 5 bases. Looked up from germline, CDR1 is DFQATT and CDR2 is SNEGSKA (reference sequence). The chain's CDR3 is CSASGRDRVPHEQYF. The covered CDR3 bases are TGCAGTGCTAGTGGCCGGGACAGGGTCCCCCACGAG.

In its sample, this clone was seen many times. Coverage ceases 3 residues before the CDR3 finishes, and the germline J gene fills in the end. The gene calls are TRBV2 and TRBJ2-1; no clear D. Germline loops: CDR1 SNHLY, CDR2 FYNNEI. This CDR3 has 11 amino acids. V was pared by 4 bases and J by 8 bases, with 6 bases between. The covered CDR3 bases are TGTGCCAGCAGTGTCAGCGATGAG. This gives the protein CASSVSDE. The full CDR3 reads CASSVSDEQFF. Based on the CDR3 plus reference TRBV2 and TRBJ2-1, the full variable domain is EPEVTQTPSHQVTQMGQEVILRCVPISNHLYFYWYRQILGQKVEFLVSFYNNEISEKSEIFDDQFSVERPDGSNFTLKIRSTKLEDSAMYFCASSVSDEQFFGPGTRLTVL.

This clone was detected a few times. The sequenced fragment ends 3 residues before the CDR3 boundary, so the rest is inferred from the germline J gene. This chain uses TRBV18 with TRBJ1-2, with TRBD1 identical over 10 bases. Germline V lookup: CDR1 KGHSH, CDR2 LQKENI. The CDR3 contains 16 residues. The part of the CDR3 DNA that was read is TGTGCCAGCTCACCGCCGGGACAGGGGTTTGAGAATGAC. Translation gives CASSPPGQGFEND. The CDR3 as a whole reads CASSPPGQGFENDYTF.

This clone was found a few times. The germline gene is not matched at one end of the junction; a read error may be the cause. The read halts 3 residues ahead of the CDR3 end, with the missing end drawn from the germline J gene. This sequence joins TRBV6-1 and TRBJ2-3; TRBD1 is a possible D gene (6 bases). The CDR3 loop spans 15 amino acids. The germline V gene encodes CDR1 MNHNS and CDR2 SASEGT. CDR3 DNA (partial): TGTGCCAGCGGTGAATTCACAGGGACCTTTGGGACG. This encodes CASGEFTGTFGT. The CDR3 in its entirety is CASGEFTGTFGTQYF.

This clone came up many times. CDR3 bases read: TGTGCCAGCAGCTTGGGGGCCCCGGGGACTGAA. It is translated as CASSLGAPGTE. The whole CDR3 is CASSLGAPGTEAFF. The chain combines TRBV5-6 with TRBJ1-1; D ambiguous. The read ends 3 residues before the CDR3 terminus; that terminus is restored from the germline J gene. The CDR3 has 14 residues. Germline lookup yields CDR1 SGHDT and CDR2 YYEEEE. Trimming took 0 bases from V and 5 from J, leaving 11 bases between them.

The table lists this clone with a few counts. With the read ending 3 residues before the CDR3 end, the germline J gene is used to fill in that end. The genes are TRBV29-1 and TRBJ1-2; D is perhaps TRBD1 (6 bases). Germline V gene sequence: CDR1 SQVTM, CDR2 ANQGSEA. This CDR3 is built from 12 residues. The CDR3 protein is CSVGTDGETYTF. Incomplete CDR3 DNA: TGCAGCGTTGGGACAGATGGAGAGACC.

At least ten counts were recorded for this clone. The observed sequence ends 3 residues before the CDR3 terminus, with the missing tail filled in from the germline J gene. The chain has TRBV5-1 and TRBJ1-4; 7 bases align to TRBD1. From germline, CDR1 is SGHRS and CDR2 YFSETQ. Losses at the gene ends were 4 bases for V and 7 bases for J; bases not matched to a gene: 10. CDR3 size: 15 residues. CDR3 bases read: TGCGCCAGCAGCATCGACAGGGCGTTCGGTGAAAAA. This encodes CASSIDRAFGEK. The full CDR3 protein is CASSIDRAFGEKLFF.

The sample holds many counts of this clone. From the germline J gene comes the end of the CDR3, since the read stops 3 residues before it. The rearrangement links TRBV18 to TRBJ2-4; no definite D call. The CDR3 is 15 residues long. Germline V gene sequence: CDR1 KGHSH, CDR2 LQKENI. The V gene lost 3 bases and the J gene lost 0 bases, with 9 bases spanning the gap. CDR3 amino acids: CASSPKALAKNIQYF. The covered CDR3 bases are TGTGCCAGCTCACCGAAAGCCCTAGCCAAAAACATT. Based on the CDR3 plus reference TRBV18 and TRBJ2-4, the full variable domain is NAGVMQNPRHLVRRRGQEARLRCSPMKGHSHVYWYRQLPEEGLKFMVYLQKENIIDESGMPKERFSAEFPKEGPSILRIQQVVRGDSAAYFCASSPKALAKNIQYFGAGTRLSVL.

This clone was counted ten times or more. The sequence runs out 3 residues before the end of the CDR3; the remainder is reconstructed from the germline J gene. The rearrangement uses TRBV19 and TRBJ2-7; the D gene is possibly TRBD1 (5 bases). V gave up 0 bases and J gave up 6 bases, with 12 bases separating them. Germline V CDR1 and CDR2: LNHDA, SQIVND (reference sequence). The CDR3 covers 14 residues. The CDR3 loop reads CASSIDLSGIEQYF. Partial CDR3 DNA: TGTGCCAGTAGTATAGATCTGTCAGGGATCGAG. The full variable domain, in which reference TRBV19 and TRBJ2-7 provide the parts outside the CDR3, is DGGITQSPKYLFRKEGQNVTLSCEQNLNHDAMYWYRQDPGQGLRLIYYSQIVNDFQKGDIAEGYSVSREKKESFPLTVTSAQKNPTAFYLCASSIDLSGIEQYFGPGTRLTVT.

A note on this clone: The CDR3 goes on 3 residues after the read ends, and that part is filled in from the germline J gene. The chain combines TRBV7-9 with TRBJ1-1, with TRBD1 as a possible D gene (6 bases). Germline V lookup: CDR1 SEHNR, CDR2 FQNEAQ (reference sequence). The CDR3 totals 14 residues. The CDR3 bases that were read are TGTGCCAGCAGCCCCTCCCCAGTACAGGGCATA. It specifies CASSPSPVQGI. From start to end, the CDR3 is CASSPSPVQGIAFF.